This T cell receptor (beta chain) was observed in a study of blood T cell repertoires in COVID-19 (TCRdb year 2020). Background for the entire study: Samples from collaborators originated in the United States, Italy and Spain and spanned both the acute and convalescent phases of COVID-19. The prospective study material was composed of cDNA or gDNA derived from T cells, B-cell-depleted T cells, or PBMCs. The dataset comprised deeply sampled blood TCRbeta repertoires from subjects exposed to, actively infected with, or recovered from COVID-19. A freely available public database, intended as a resource for researchers studying the immune response to SARS-CoV-2, is where the repertoires were released. The samples were drawn from two sources: the first 160 participants of the ongoing ImmuneRACE study, and 1,200 or so subjects contributed by 6 global collaborators. The sample metadata nearly always contained a de-identified subject ID, COVID-19 status, age in years and sex. HLA class I and class II types, where available, came from metadata supplied by the sample provider rather than from assay-based typing. Broader findings and caveats from the paper: The amount of clinical and demographic metadata varied by source and participant and was provided uncurated.

TCRbeta CDR3 regions were amplified from genomic DNA using the immunoSEQ Assay, a bias-controlled multiplex PCR. The source study handled its data this way. Nucleated cell counts per sample were estimated from amplification of reference gene primers within the assay. Sequence reads were collapsed and filtered to measure the absolute abundance of every unique TCRbeta CDR3 rearrangement. For each sample, productive Simpson clonality was calculated by taking the square root of Simpson's diversity index across productive rearrangements. Not all clones reach the TCRdb copy of this immuneACCESS table, which keeps in-frame sequences only. Checked studies attribute under half of the gap to unresolved V genes and leave the rest unexplained. The DNA was the basis for D and trimming; V, J and clone size are from that table. The sample table contains about 140,000 clones; only one count was recorded for approximately 85% of them. Around 2.9% of the sample lies in the top ten.

Collaborating institutions collected whole blood in K2EDTA tubes following their own protocols. For TCRbeta analysis, collaborators shipped samples in one of three forms: frozen whole blood, isolated PBMCs, or DNA extracted from either of those sample types. This clone was counted once. No antigen is known for it. No much larger clone exists at a distance of one base, and base qualities are not known. Its CDR3 holds 12 amino acids, cysteine through phenylalanine. The CDR3 DNA has 36 bases and is translated from base 1. From the germline V gene, CDR1 is MDHEN and CDR2 is SYDVKM. Trimming accounts for 5 bases at V and 7 bases at J, while the number of junction bases matched to no gene is 4.

Sequenced material: peripheral blood. This TCR was recovered from a man aged 45-65 years with acute or convalescent COVID-19. In this chain, TRBV28 is recombined with TRBJ2-7; 8 bases in the junction line up with TRBD1. Here is the DNA: TGTGCCAGCAGTCATACAGGGGGTGAGCAGTACTTC. This codes for CASSHTGGEQYF.